Sequencing of this T cell receptor (beta chain) was carried out in a study of HIV-infected children after antiretroviral therapy interruption (dated 2019 in TCRdb). At the level of the whole study: The study included eight children, four on planned treatment interruption and four on continuous treatment, and all eight had a CD4+ count above 500 and a viral load below 50 copies/ml. The interruption group had a median age of approximately 9.5 years, compared with around 8 years in the continuous treatment group. Exposure to EBV and CMV had been recorded for most participating children. In the interruption arm, samples were obtained at week 0, week 12, end of interruption (week 24 or 48), and about 3 years after study end. For the continuous-treatment arm, samples from the corresponding weeks 0, 48 and 150 were analyzed. TCR repertoires were compared between children on planned treatment interruption and children on continuous antiretroviral treatment, alongside thymic output measurements.

The paper's findings and limits, for the study overall: Minor non-naive CD45RA+ populations, such as EMRA or stem memory cells, might be present among the sorted CD45RA+ naive cells. The naive CD4+ Gini coefficient rose by the end of treatment interruption, suggesting clonal expansion, and returned to baseline by 3 years. In naive CD4+ repertoires of PTI patients, reduced CDR3 sharing between time points was observed after interruption began, whereas many sequences were found to be shared between end of interruption and 3 years later. The small number of patients is a limitation of the study, so the data should be interpreted with caution.

This clonotype showed up many times. Its antigen is currently not known. The sample holds no much larger clone one base away, and base qualities are not on file. What the treatment or condition label conveys for this sample: PENTA 11 planned treatment interruption arm or continuous ART arm. Participants were children from the United Kingdom aged 2 to 15 years who had received at least three-drug ART for at least 24 weeks. Cryopreserved PBMCs containing at least 5 million viable cells were needed, and a few candidate patients were excluded because their viable PBMC yield was low. Using a FACSAria III cell sorter, naive CD4+ CD45RA+ CD45RO- T cells were FACS-sorted out of thawed PBMCs. Sorted cells were fixed, and RNA was extracted using the RNeasy FFPE kit followed by the RNeasy Micro kit. Trimming takes 5 bases from V and 0 bases from J, and the germline ends sit 11 bases apart. The CDR3 runs 15 amino acids, cysteine and phenylalanine included. The entry retains the CDR3 DNA only, 45 bases that are in frame from base 1.

The library relied on 3' RACE. TCR libraries were constructed from RNA with a 3' RACE protocol that used unique molecular identifiers to correct for PCR amplification bias. Up to about 12 amplicon libraries were pooled and sequenced on an Illumina MiSeq with v2 2x250 paired-end chemistry. The study's processing was this. Reads were processed with Decombinator to assign V and J genes and CDR3, with barcode-based error and PCR bias correction. Repertoires were subsampled to equal depth before Gini coefficients were calculated with the R ineq package. Three approaches were used to assess CDR3 similarity: GLIPH, Hamming distance and a shared triplet metric. The public reads were reanalyzed by TCRdb: fastp trimming at Q25, MiXCR alignment, in-frame beta chains only. Every entry covers one CDR3 protein and lists the most common genes and DNA from its rows. The V and J calls and clone size come from TCRdb's table, not from the authors' own analysis. This sample is represented by some 38,000 distinct CDR3 sequences; 5% to 8% of them were singletons. Jointly, the top ten make up about 1% of the sample.

The sequence derives from a pool of human donors with HIV. The specimen was CD45RA+ CD4+ T cells from PBMCs, pooled from several time points, collected from a donor given antiretroviral therapy, either interrupted or continuous. Reading the label with the study, this specimen's cell subset or site is: naive CD4+ CD45RA+ CD45RO- T cells. The chain uses TRBV12-3 or TRBV12-4 and TRBJ2-1; the D region possibly corresponds to TRBD1 (6 bases align). In nucleotides, the sequence is TGTGCCAGCAGTAAGACAGGACTCTCCTACAATGAGCAGTTCTTC. Its protein is CASSKTGLSYNEQFF.